The 2 T cell receptor beta chains in this list originate from one sample, sequenced in a study of T cell responses to AZD1222 COVID-19 vaccine. TCRdb's table, derived via immunoSEQ multiplex PCR, lists solely in-frame clones and lacks some. The data show 140,000 or so clones, with about nine tenths seen just once and about 1.9% held by the top ten. This specimen was peripheral blood, taken 28 days after the second AZD1222 dose. The receptor source for this set is an adult who received the AZD1222 COVID-19 vaccine.

The J gene is TRBJ2-2, the V gene TRBV5-1; 7 bases map to TRBD2. CDR1 and CDR2 (germline): SGHRS, YFSETQ. This CDR3 contains 14 residues. V shed 1 base, J shed 4 bases, and the junction held 1 base outside the gene matches. CDR3 in amino acids: CASSLTSATGELFF. The CDR3 region has the DNA TGCGCCAGCAGCTTGACTAGCGCCACCGGGGAGCTGTTTTTT.

This clone was counted between two and nine times. V is TRBV19 and J is TRBJ1-2, with 8 bases that match TRBD1. Unmatched junction bases numbered 10, after V lost 7 bases and J lost 6 bases. The CDR3 extends over 14 amino acids. CDR1 and CDR2 from the germline V gene are LNHDA and SQIVND (reference sequence). CDR3 region: CASTLGQANHGYTF. The DNA for the CDR3 is TGTGCCAGTACCTTGGGACAGGCAAATCATGGCTACACCTTC.